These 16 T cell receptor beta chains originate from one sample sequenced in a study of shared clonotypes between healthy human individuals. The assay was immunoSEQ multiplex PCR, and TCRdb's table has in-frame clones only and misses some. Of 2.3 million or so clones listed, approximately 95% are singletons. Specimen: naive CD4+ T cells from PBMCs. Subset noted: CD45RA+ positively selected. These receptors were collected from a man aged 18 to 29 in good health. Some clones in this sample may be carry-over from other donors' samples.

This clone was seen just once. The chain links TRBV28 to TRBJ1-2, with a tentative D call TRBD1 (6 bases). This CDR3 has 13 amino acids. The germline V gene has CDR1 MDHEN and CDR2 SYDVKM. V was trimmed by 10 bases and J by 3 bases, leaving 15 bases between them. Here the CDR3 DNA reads TGTGCCATATCGGGGGGCCTTTACTATGGCTACACCTTC. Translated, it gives CAISGGLYYGYTF.

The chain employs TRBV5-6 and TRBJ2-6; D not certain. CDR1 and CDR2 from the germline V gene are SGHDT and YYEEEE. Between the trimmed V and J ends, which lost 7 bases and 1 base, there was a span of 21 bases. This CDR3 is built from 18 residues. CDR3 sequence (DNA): TGTGCCAGCTCTGAGCTAGGCACATCTAAGTCTGGGGCCAACGTCCTGACTTTC. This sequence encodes CASSELGTSKSGANVLTF.

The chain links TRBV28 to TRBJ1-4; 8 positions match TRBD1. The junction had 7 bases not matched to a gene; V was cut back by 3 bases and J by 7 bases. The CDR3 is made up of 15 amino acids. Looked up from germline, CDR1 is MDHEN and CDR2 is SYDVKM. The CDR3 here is CASSFRQGRGEKLFF. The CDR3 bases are TGTGCCAGCAGTTTTCGACAGGGGAGGGGTGAAAAACTGTTTTTT. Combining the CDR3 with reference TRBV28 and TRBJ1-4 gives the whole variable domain DVKVTQSSRYLVKRTGEKVFLECVQDMDHENMFWYRQDPGLGLRLIYFSYDVKMKEKGDIPEGYSVSREKKERFSLILESASTNQTSMYLCASSFRQGRGEKLFFGSGTQLSVL.

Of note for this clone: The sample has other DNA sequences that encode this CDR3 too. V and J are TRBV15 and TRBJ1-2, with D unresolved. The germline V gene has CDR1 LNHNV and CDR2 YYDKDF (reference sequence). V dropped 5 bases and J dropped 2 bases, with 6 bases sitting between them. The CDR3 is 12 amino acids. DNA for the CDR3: TGTGCCACCAGCCAAGGAAACTATGGCTACACCTTC. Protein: CATSQGNYGYTF.

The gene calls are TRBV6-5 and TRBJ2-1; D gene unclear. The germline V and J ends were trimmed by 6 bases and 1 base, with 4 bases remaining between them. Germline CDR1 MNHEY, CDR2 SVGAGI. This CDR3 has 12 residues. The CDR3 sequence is CASSRSYNEQFF. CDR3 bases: TGTGCCAGCAGCAGGTCCTACAATGAGCAGTTCTTC.

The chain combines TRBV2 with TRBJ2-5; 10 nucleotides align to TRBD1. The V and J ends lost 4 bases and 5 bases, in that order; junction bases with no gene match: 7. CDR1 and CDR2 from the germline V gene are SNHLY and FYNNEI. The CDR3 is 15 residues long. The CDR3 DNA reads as TGTGCCAGCAGTGGGGACAGGGGATCTCGGGAGACCCAGTACTTC. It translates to CASSGDRGSRETQYF.

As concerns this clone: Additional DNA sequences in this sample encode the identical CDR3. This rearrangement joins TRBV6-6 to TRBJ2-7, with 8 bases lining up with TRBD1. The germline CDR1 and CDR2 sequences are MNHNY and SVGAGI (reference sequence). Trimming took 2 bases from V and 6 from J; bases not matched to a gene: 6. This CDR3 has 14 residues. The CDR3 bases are TGTGCCAGCAGTTACCTAGGACAGGGCCGCGAGCAGTACTTC. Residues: CASSYLGQGREQYF.

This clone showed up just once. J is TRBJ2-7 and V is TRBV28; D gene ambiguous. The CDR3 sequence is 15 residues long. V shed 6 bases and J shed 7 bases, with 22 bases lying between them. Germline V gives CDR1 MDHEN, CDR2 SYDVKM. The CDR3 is CASSLFFSQNLEQYF. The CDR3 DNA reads TGTGCCAGCAGCCTTTTCTTCTCGCAGAACTTAGAGCAGTACTTC.

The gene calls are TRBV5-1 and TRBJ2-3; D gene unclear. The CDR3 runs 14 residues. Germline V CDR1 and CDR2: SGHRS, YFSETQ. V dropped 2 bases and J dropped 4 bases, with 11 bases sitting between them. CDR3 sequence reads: CASSFSPRADTQYF. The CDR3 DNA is TGCGCCAGCAGCTTCTCCCCTCGGGCAGATACGCAGTATTTT.

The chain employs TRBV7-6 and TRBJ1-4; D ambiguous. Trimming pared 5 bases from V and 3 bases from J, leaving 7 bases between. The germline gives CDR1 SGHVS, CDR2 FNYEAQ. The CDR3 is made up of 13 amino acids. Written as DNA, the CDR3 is TGTGCCAGCAGCCCAGAGTCTAATGAAAAACTGTTTTTT. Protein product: CASSPESNEKLFF.

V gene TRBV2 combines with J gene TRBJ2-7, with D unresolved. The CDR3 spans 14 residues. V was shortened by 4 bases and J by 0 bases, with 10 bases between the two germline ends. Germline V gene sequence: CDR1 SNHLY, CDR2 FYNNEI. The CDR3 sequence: CASSVGASSYEQYF. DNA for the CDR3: TGTGCCAGCAGTGTGGGCGCCAGCTCCTACGAGCAGTACTTC. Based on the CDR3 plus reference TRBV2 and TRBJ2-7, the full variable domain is EPEVTQTPSHQVTQMGQEVILRCVPISNHLYFYWYRQILGQKVEFLVSFYNNEISEKSEIFDDQFSVERPDGSNFTLKIRSTKLEDSAMYFCASSVGASSYEQYFGPGTRLTVT.

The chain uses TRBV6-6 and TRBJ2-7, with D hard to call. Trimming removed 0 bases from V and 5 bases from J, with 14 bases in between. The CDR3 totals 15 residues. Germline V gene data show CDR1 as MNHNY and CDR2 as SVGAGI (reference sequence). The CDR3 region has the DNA TGTGCCAGCAGTTACTCCCTAGTTGTGGCCGACGAGCAGTACTTC. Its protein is CASSYSLVVADEQYF.

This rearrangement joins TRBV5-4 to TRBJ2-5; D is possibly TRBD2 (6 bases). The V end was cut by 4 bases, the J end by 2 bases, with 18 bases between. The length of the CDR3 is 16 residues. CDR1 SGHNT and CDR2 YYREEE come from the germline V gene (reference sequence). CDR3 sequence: CASSKELARVQETQYF. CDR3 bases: TGTGCCAGCAGCAAGGAACTAGCTAGGGTTCAAGAGACCCAGTACTTC.

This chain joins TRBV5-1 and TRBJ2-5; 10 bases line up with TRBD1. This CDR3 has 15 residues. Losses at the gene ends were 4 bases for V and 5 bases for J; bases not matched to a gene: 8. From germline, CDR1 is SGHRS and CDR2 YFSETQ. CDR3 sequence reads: CASSRGTGERETQYF. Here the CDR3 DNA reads TGCGCCAGCAGCCGGGGGACAGGGGAGCGGGAGACCCAGTACTTC.

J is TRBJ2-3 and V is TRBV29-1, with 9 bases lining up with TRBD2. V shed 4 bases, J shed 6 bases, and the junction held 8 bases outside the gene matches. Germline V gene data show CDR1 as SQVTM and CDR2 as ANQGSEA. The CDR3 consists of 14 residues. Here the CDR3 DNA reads TGCAGCGTTGTGCGGGAGGGCCTCTCGGATACGCAGTATTTT. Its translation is CSVVREGLSDTQYF.

This CDR3 reads CASSEDNTSYEQYF. CDR3 DNA: TGTGCCAGCAGTGAAGATAACACCTCCTACGAGCAGTACTTC. This chain uses TRBV6-1 with TRBJ2-7; D is undetermined. V lost 1 base and J lost 0, with 7 bases in between. The germline gives CDR1 MNHNS, CDR2 SASEGT. The CDR3 totals 14 residues.